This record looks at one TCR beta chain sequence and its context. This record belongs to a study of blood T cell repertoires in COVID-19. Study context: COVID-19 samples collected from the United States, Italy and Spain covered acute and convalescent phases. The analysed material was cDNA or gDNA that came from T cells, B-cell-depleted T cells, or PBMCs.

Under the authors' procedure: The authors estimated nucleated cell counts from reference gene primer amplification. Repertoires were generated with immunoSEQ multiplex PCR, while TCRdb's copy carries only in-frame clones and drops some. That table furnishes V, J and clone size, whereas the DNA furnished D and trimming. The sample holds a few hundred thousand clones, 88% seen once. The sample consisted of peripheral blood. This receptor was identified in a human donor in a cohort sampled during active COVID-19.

The DNA for the CDR3 is TGTGCCAGCAAGTTGCGGGCGGTGAATGAGCAGTTCTTC. Its translation is CASKLRAVNEQFF. The chain recombines TRBV13 with TRBJ2-1, with D possibly being TRBD2 (5 bases). The germline V and J ends were trimmed by 7 bases and 7 bases, with 14 bases remaining between them. The length of the CDR3 is 13 residues. The germline V gene has CDR1 PRHDT and CDR2 FYEKMQ (reference sequence). Complete variable domain (other parts from reference TRBV13 and TRBJ2-1): AAGVIQSPRHLIKEKRETATLKCYPIPRHDTVYWYQQGPGQDPQFLISFYEKMQSDKGSIPDRFSAQQFSDYHSELNMSSLELGDSALYFCASKLRAVNEQFFGPGTRLTVL.